The 8 T cell receptor beta chains given below trace back to one sample, sequenced in a study of CD8 T cells in ankylosing spondylitis. TCRdb re-called the 5' RACE reads with MiXCR, one entry per CDR3 protein. This table has 670,000 or so distinct CDR3 sequences, roughly 19% appearing once. Study-level results: Characteristic, it appeared, of ankylosing spondylitis blood was a TCR beta motif of several highly homologous variants.

These receptors have no identified antigens. The sequenced sample consisted of blood, either unsorted or a sorted T cell fraction (not recorded which). These receptors all stem from a male donor with ankylosing spondylitis.

The chain links TRBV7-9 to TRBJ2-7; TRBD2 matches 11 bases. CDR3 length equals 17 residues. Looked up from germline, CDR1 is SEHNR and CDR2 is FQNEAQ (reference sequence). V lost 5 bases and J lost 0; bases outside the gene matches: 9. The DNA for the CDR3 is TGTGCCAGCAGCCCCGGGACTAGCGGATGGAGCTCCTACGAGCAGTACTTC. It is translated as CASSPGTSGWSSYEQYF. The variable domain in full, with the rest retrieved from reference TRBV7-9 and TRBJ2-7, is DTGVSQNPRHKITKRGQNVTFRCDPISEHNRLYWYRQTLGQGPEFLTYFQNEAQLEKSRLLSDRFSAERPKGSFSTLEIQRTEQGDSAMYLCASSPGTSGWSSYEQYFGPGTRLTVT.

V is TRBV4-1 and J is TRBJ2-7; D not resolved. The CDR3 consists of 14 residues. CDR1 and CDR2 from the germline V gene are MGHRA and YSYEKL. Trimming left V 3 bases short and J 9 bases short, with 18 bases between. CDR3 bases: TGCGCCAGCAGCCAGGACGGACCCTTCCTCGGGCAGTACTTC. It specifies CASSQDGPFLGQYF.

This chain connects TRBV3-1 to TRBJ1-2; D uncertain. V was cut by 5 bases and J by 3 bases, with 10 bases left in between. The CDR3 sequence is 13 residues long. Germline lookup yields CDR1 LGHDT and CDR2 YNNKEL (reference sequence). The CDR3 DNA reads TGTGCCAGCAGCTCGGCAGCCCACTATGGCTACACCTTC. This sequence encodes CASSSAAHYGYTF.

This clonotype was counted only a few times. The chain couples TRBV12-3 or TRBV12-4 to TRBJ1-4; TRBD1 matches at 7 bases. Trimming cost V 3 bases and J 3 bases; bases outside gene matches: 4. This CDR3 has 15 amino acids. The CDR3 spells CASSFRGPANEKLFF. For the CDR3, the DNA is TGTGCCAGCAGTTTTAGGGGGCCGGCTAATGAAAAACTGTTTTTT.

The chain uses TRBV14 and TRBJ1-2; 8 bases match TRBD1. V dropped 4 bases and J dropped 6; count of bases not matched to a gene: 16. Germline V lookup: CDR1 SGHDN, CDR2 FVKESK. CDR3 length equals 17 residues. The CDR3 loop reads CASSPYGTGRRGNGYTF. Here the CDR3 DNA reads TGTGCCAGCAGCCCCTATGGGACAGGCCGTCGAGGGAATGGCTACACCTTC.

This CDR3 is CASSYSGGRVNYGYTF. The DNA for the CDR3 is TGTGCCAGCAGTTACTCCGGGGGGCGGGTGAACTATGGCTACACCTTC. This chain uses TRBV6-5 with TRBJ1-2; D might be TRBD1 (6 bases). The germline V gene has CDR1 MNHEY and CDR2 SVGAGI. This CDR3 is built from 16 residues. The V end was cut by 0 bases, the J end by 2 bases, with 13 bases between.

The chain combines TRBV5-1 with TRBJ1-2, with 7 bases fitting TRBD1. The CDR3 is made up of 13 amino acids. Germline loops: CDR1 SGHRS, CDR2 YFSETQ. V shed 4 bases and J 6 bases; nucleotides not matched to a gene: 6. The CDR3 spells CASSKGTVHGYTF. CDR3 coding DNA: TGCGCCAGCAGCAAAGGGACAGTCCATGGCTACACCTTC.

This clonotype was detected a few times. The genes are TRBV5-1 and TRBJ2-5; 10 nucleotides line up with TRBD1. This CDR3 has 14 amino acids. The V and J ends lost 8 bases and 5 bases, in that order; junction bases with no gene match: 9. From germline, CDR1 is SGHRS and CDR2 YFSETQ. CDR3 in DNA: TGCGCCAGTACGGGACAGGGGATAGTGGAGACCCAGTACTTC. As protein: CASTGQGIVETQYF.